What follows are 11 T cell receptor beta chains derived from one specimen sequenced in a study of blood T cells in healthy people across ages. It was with a sample-barcoded 5' primer and a J-beta primer mix that a second PCR of about 6 to 12 cycles was run. TCRdb ran MiXCR on the 5' RACE reads and lists one entry per CDR3 protein. The repertoire consists of about 970,000 distinct CDR3 sequences, with 51% occurring once and the leading ten covering around a fifth. The sequencing sample was made of blood. Every receptor here comes from a woman aged 60-75 years in good health.

The rearrangement uses TRBV7-2 and TRBJ1-4; D perhaps matches TRBD1 (5 bases). CDR3 size: 18 residues. Trimming removed 5 bases from V and 3 bases from J, with 22 bases in between. Germline V lookup: CDR1 SGHTA, CDR2 FQGNSA. The CDR3, as DNA: TGTGCCAGCAGCACCACGGGGCCAGTCGCCGCTTCTAATGAAAAACTGTTTTTT. Protein: CASSTTGPVAASNEKLFF.

This clonotype was seen a few times. The CDR3 loop is CASGIGYEQYF. The CDR3 region has the DNA TGCGCCAGCGGTATAGGGTACGAGCAGTACTTC. The chain is built from TRBV5-1 and TRBJ2-7; no clear D gene. The CDR3 has 11 amino acids. The V gene's germline CDR1 is SGHRS and CDR2 YFSETQ. V gave up 7 bases and J gave up 4 bases, with 9 bases separating them.

There are a few counts of this clonotype. The chain recombines TRBV12-3 or TRBV12-4 with TRBJ2-1; the D is unclear. The CDR3 consists of 12 residues. With 5 bases removed from V and 9 bases from J, the gap between germline ends came to 11 bases. The chain's CDR3 is CASSPRPSEQFF. The CDR3 DNA follows: TGTGCCAGCAGTCCGCGGCCGTCTGAGCAGTTCTTC.

A single count supports this clonotype. The gene calls are TRBV9 and TRBJ2-5, with 8 positions matching TRBD1. The J call may be incorrect, as the DNA end agrees better with TRBJ2-7. The CDR3 spans 14 residues. Germline assignment: CDR1 SGDLS and CDR2 YYNGEE. As DNA, the CDR3 is TGTGCCAGCAGCGAGGGGACAGGCAACTACGAGCAGTACTTC. Encoded protein: CASSEGTGNYEQYF.

There are a few counts of this clonotype. The V call is TRBV11-2, the J call TRBJ2-4, with D perhaps TRBD2 (6 bases). The CDR3 has 16 amino acids. V lost 4 bases and J lost 1, with 14 bases in between. Germline CDR1 and CDR2: SGHAT and FQNNGV. CDR3 sequence reads: CASSSGDRVAKNIQYF. In DNA form, the CDR3 reads TGTGCCAGCAGCTCGGGGGACCGGGTCGCCAAAAACATTCAGTACTTC.

The chain joins TRBV10-3 to TRBJ2-3; TRBD2 matches at 15 bases. Germline CDR1 and CDR2: ENHRY and SYGVKD. This CDR3 is built from 17 residues. Trimming cost V 4 bases and J 0 bases; bases outside gene matches: 2. CDR3 region: CAISAGTSGGSTDTQYF. The CDR3 DNA reads as TGTGCCATCAGTGCCGGGACTAGCGGGGGGAGCACAGATACGCAGTATTTT.

This clonotype came up a few times. The chain joins TRBV20-1 to TRBJ2-1; TRBD2 aligns across 8 bases. With V trimmed by 2 bases and J by 10 bases, 7 bases remained unmatched. The CDR3 consists of 13 residues. Germline CDR1 and CDR2: DFQATT and SNEGSKA (reference sequence). CDR3 bases: TGCAGTGCTAGAAGCGGGAGCGGGGGCGAGCAGTTCTTC. Its protein is CSARSGSGGEQFF.

The chain has TRBV5-6 and TRBJ2-7, with TRBD2 matching 10 bases. The CDR3 loop spans 17 amino acids. CDR1 is SGHDT, CDR2 YYEEEE, per germline. Unmatched junction bases numbered 17, after V lost 4 bases and J lost 7 bases. CDR3 amino acids: CASSAPGLASSYNEQYF. DNA for the CDR3: TGTGCCAGCAGCGCTCCGGGACTAGCGAGCTCCTACAATGAGCAGTACTTC.

This clonotype turned up a few times. The chain joins TRBV12-3 or TRBV12-4 to TRBJ1-1, with D perhaps TRBD1 (6 bases). This CDR3 spans 13 amino acids. The ends were cut back, 3 bases at V and 6 bases at J, with 11 bases in the middle. The DNA of the CDR3 is TGTGCCAGCAGTTTTGGGCAGGGGTCTGAAGCTTTCTTT. Translated, it gives CASSFGQGSEAFF.

This chain connects TRBV18 to TRBJ2-1; 8 bases agree with TRBD2. CDR3 length: 16 residues. J lost 5 bases, V lost 2 bases, and 8 bases had no gene match. Germline CDR1 reads KGHSH; CDR2 reads LQKENI. CDR3 DNA: TGTGCCAGCTCACCAATTCGGGGGGGCAACGACAATGAGCAGTTCTTC. Translation: CASSPIRGGNDNEQFF. Full variable domain (remainder filled in from reference TRBV18 and TRBJ2-1): NAGVMQNPRHLVRRRGQEARLRCSPMKGHSHVYWYRQLPEEGLKFMVYLQKENIIDESGMPKERFSAEFPKEGPSILRIQQVVRGDSAAYFCASSPIRGGNDNEQFFGPGTRLTVL.

This rearrangement joins TRBV29-1 to TRBJ2-3; 7 nucleotides agree with TRBD2. This CDR3 comprises 14 residues. The germline gives CDR1 SQVTM, CDR2 ANQGSEA. V lost 6 bases to trimming and J lost 3 bases; unmatched junction nucleotides: 9. The CDR3, as DNA: TGCAGCGTGGTGGGGGAGGGCCAGACAGATACGCAGTATTTT. It specifies CSVVGEGQTDTQYF.